These T cell receptor beta chains were read from a single sample in a study of T-cell memory formation after mild COVID-19. TCRdb fed the 5' RACE reads into MiXCR, producing one record per CDR3 protein. The profile covers approximately 500,000 distinct CDR3 sequences, with 25% appearing a single time and approximately 12% taken by the ten largest. Material: PBMCs or a T cell subset sorted from them (not recorded which). Source of these receptors: an adult woman who had mild COVID-19 (a few samples of this study predate the infection). Cell type and time point are not known. Each CDR3 is given with its conserved first and last residue. Each record gives: V gene, J gene, D gene, clone size, CDR3 DNA, CDR3 protein. A D gene is named only where the DNA matches it firmly. The listing skips clone size in some rows; elsewhere it reads once, few, many or a size class.

TRBV7-8	TRBJ2-1	-	-	TGTGCCAGCAGCTTAGGAGGTATTAGCTCCTACAATGAGCAGTTCTTC	CASSLGGISSYNEQFF
TRBV9	TRBJ2-3	TRBD2	-	TGTGCCAGCAGCGTAGGACTAGCCCCTGATACGCAGTATTTT	CASSVGLAPDTQYF
TRBV12-3/TRBV12-4	TRBJ2-1	TRBD1	-	TGTGCCAGCAGAACGGGACAGGGTAGTAATGAGCAGTTCTTC	CASRTGQGSNEQFF
TRBV5-1	TRBJ2-7	-	many	TGCGCCAGCAGCTTAGCGGGCCCCTCCTACGAGCAGTACTTC	CASSLAGPSYEQYF
TRBV27	TRBJ2-7	TRBD2	few	TGTGCCAGCAGTTTAAACCGAGCTAGCGGAAGTGGGGGCGAGCAGTACTTC	CASSLNRASGSGGEQYF
TRBV12-3/TRBV12-4	TRBJ2-3	-	-	TGTGCCAGCAGTCTCCGGGACTGGAGCACAGATACGCAGTATTTT	CASSLRDWSTDTQYF
TRBV10-3	TRBJ2-6	-	-	TGTGCCACTATGCAGCTGATCCCCGCGGCCCTCTCTGGGGCCAACGTCCTGACTTTC	CATMQLIPAALSGANVLTF
TRBV7-6	TRBJ1-5	TRBD1	few	TGTGCCAGCAGCAGGACAGGATCCCAGCCCCAGCATTTT	CASSRTGSQPQHF
TRBV29-1	TRBJ1-1	-	few	TGCAGCTTCGCCGGTGGACCTAACACTGAAGCTTTCTTT	CSFAGGPNTEAFF
TRBV7-9	TRBJ2-7	TRBD1	few	TGTGCCAGCAGCTTGGGGGACAGGCCACAATCCTACGAGCAGTACTTC	CASSLGDRPQSYEQYF
TRBV7-7	TRBJ2-3	TRBD2	few	TGTGCTAGCAGCTTAGCGACTAGCGGGAGGACAGATACGCAGTATTTT	CASSLATSGRTDTQYF
TRBV24-1	TRBJ2-3	-	-	TGTGCCACCAGTGTCCCAAGCACAGATACGCAGTATTTT	CATSVPSTDTQYF
TRBV24-1	TRBJ2-1	-	-	TGTGCCACCAGTGTGTACGGGAGCGATGAGCAGTTCTTC	CATSVYGSDEQFF
TRBV2	TRBJ2-2	TRBD2	few	TGTGCCAGCAGTATAGCGGGAGTGACCGGGGAGCTGTTTTTT	CASSIAGVTGELFF
TRBV7-2	TRBJ2-1	TRBD2	many	TGTGCCAGCAGCTTTCTCCCAGCGGGAGAGGTATACAATGAGCAGTTCTTC	CASSFLPAGEVYNEQFF
TRBV24-1	TRBJ2-2	TRBD1	-	TGTGCCACCAGTGATGCGGACAGGGAGACCGGGGAGCTGTTTTTT	CATSDADRETGELFF
TRBV3-1	TRBJ2-7	-	-	TGTGCCAGCAGCCCGAGGACTTTTACCTACGAGCAGTACTTC	CASSPRTFTYEQYF
TRBV6-6	TRBJ2-5	TRBD1	-	TGTGCCAGCAGTACATGGGGACAGCAAGAGACCCAGTACTTC	CASSTWGQQETQYF
TRBV4-1	TRBJ2-1	TRBD2	-	TGCGCCAGCAGCCAGGGGCGGGGGGGAGTGAATGAGCAGTTCTTC	CASSQGRGGVNEQFF
TRBV20-1	TRBJ1-1	-	few	TGCAGTGCTAGGGGTGCAGGAAGATACACTGAAGCTTTCTTT	CSARGAGRYTEAFF
TRBV5-4	TRBJ2-3	TRBD2	-	TGTGCCAGCAGCAAAACTAGCGGGAGGGGCACAGATACGCAGTATTTT	CASSKTSGRGTDTQYF
TRBV10-3	TRBJ2-7	-	few	TGTGCCATCAGTGACCCTAGCTATTACGAGCAGTACTTC	CAISDPSYYEQYF
TRBV27	TRBJ2-7	-	-	TGTGCCAGCAGTTTATTGGGGGTCGGAGAGCAGTACTTC	CASSLLGVGEQYF
TRBV29-1	TRBJ1-2	-	-	TGCAGCGTTCAAGGGTCGAATGGCTACACCTTC	CSVQGSNGYTF
TRBV7-6	TRBJ2-1	TRBD1	-	TGTGCCAGCAGCTTAGTCGACAGGGTCAATGAGCAGTTCTTC	CASSLVDRVNEQFF
TRBV7-2	TRBJ1-1	-	-	TGTGCCATCACCTTACTTCCGGGACCCGTCAACACTGAAGCTTTCTTT	CAITLLPGPVNTEAFF
TRBV29-1	TRBJ1-2	-	-	TGCAGCGTTGAGCACAGGACTAGTATAGGCTACACCTTC	CSVEHRTSIGYTF
TRBV12-3/TRBV12-4	TRBJ2-7	-	-	TGTGCCAGCAGTTCCGATTCGCAGGGTATTGGTTACGAGCAGTACTTC	CASSSDSQGIGYEQYF
TRBV7-3	TRBJ2-2	-	-	TGTGCCAGCAGCCTAGGGGAGGGGGAGCTGTTTTTT	CASSLGEGELFF
TRBV7-6	TRBJ2-3	-	few	TGTGCCAGCAGCCCCCGCGGCTGGGTATTTGGTAATGATACGCAGTATTTT	CASSPRGWVFGNDTQYF
TRBV7-2	TRBJ2-3	TRBD2	-	TGTGCCAGCAGCTTAATACTAGCGGGGGGTTGGGGCACAGATACGCAGTATTTT	CASSLILAGGWGTDTQYF
TRBV7-9	TRBJ2-2	-	few	TGTGCCAGCAGCGACGGACGTCACACGGGAACCGGGGAGCTGTTTTTT	CASSDGRHTGTGELFF
TRBV20-1	TRBJ2-5	-	-	TGCAGTGCTATCCCGCAAGAGACCCAGTACTTC	CSAIPQETQYF
TRBV3-1	TRBJ2-1	-	few	TGTGCCAGCAGGCAAGAGCAGGGACGCTACAATGAGCAGTTCTTC	CASRQEQGRYNEQFF
TRBV3-1	TRBJ2-3	TRBD2	-	TGTGCCAGCAGCCAGGGACTAGGCGATACGCAGTATTTT	CASSQGLGDTQYF
TRBV7-9	TRBJ1-4	-	few	TGTGCCAGCAGCTCCCTTACAGGCGGGGTTGAAAAACTGTTTTTT	CASSSLTGGVEKLFF
TRBV15	TRBJ2-7	-	few	TGTGCCACCAGTAGGCAGGGAGGCTACGAGCAGTACTTC	CATSRQGGYEQYF
TRBV14	TRBJ2-3	-	few	TGTGCCAGCAGCCCTCAGTTAGATACGCAGTATTTT	CASSPQLDTQYF
TRBV30	TRBJ1-2	-	-	TGTGCCTGGAGTGTTGGCCAGGGCTACACCTTC	CAWSVGQGYTF
TRBV5-4	TRBJ1-1	TRBD1	-	TGTGCCAGCAGCCTAGGGACAGGGGGAGGGAGAGAAGCTTTCTTT	CASSLGTGGGREAFF
TRBV30	TRBJ2-1	TRBD1	-	TGTGCCTCGAACCGGGGACAGGGTACGGGTTATGAGCAGTTCTTC	CASNRGQGTGYEQFF
TRBV6-5	TRBJ1-2	-	-	TGTGCCACCGGGGGCTGGAACTATGGCTACACCTTC	CATGGWNYGYTF
TRBV18	TRBJ1-1	-	-	TGTGCCAGCTCAACCGACAGGATAGAAGCTTTCTTT	CASSTDRIEAFF
TRBV27	TRBJ2-1	-	-	TGTGCCAGCAGCCTCGAGGGTCCCTCCTACAATGAGCAGTTCTTC	CASSLEGPSYNEQFF
TRBV11-2	TRBJ1-2	-	-	TGTGCCAGCAGCTTTTCAGGGGTACTGGGCTACACCTTC	CASSFSGVLGYTF
TRBV20-1	TRBJ1-1	-	-	TGCAGTGCTAGAGCAGGCCCGGCGGGGACTGAAGCTTTCTTT	CSARAGPAGTEAFF